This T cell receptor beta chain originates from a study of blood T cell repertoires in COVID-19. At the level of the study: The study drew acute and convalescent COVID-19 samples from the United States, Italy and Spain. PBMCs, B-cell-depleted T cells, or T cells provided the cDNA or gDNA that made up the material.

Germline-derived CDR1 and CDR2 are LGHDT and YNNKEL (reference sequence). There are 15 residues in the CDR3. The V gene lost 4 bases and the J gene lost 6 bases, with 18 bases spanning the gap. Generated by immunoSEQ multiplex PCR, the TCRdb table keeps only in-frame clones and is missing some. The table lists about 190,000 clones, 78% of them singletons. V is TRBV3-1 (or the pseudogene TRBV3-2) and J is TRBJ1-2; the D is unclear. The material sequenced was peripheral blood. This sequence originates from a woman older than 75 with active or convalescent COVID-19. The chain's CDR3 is CASSPYPGGSNGYTF. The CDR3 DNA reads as TGTGCCAGCAGCCCCTACCCAGGCGGGTCAAATGGCTACACCTTC.